One sample yielded the 30 T cell receptor beta chains listed below, sequenced in a study of blood T cell repertoires in COVID-19. The protocol was immunoSEQ multiplex PCR, while the TCRdb copy is restricted to in-frame clones and leaves out a portion. The table records about 190,000 clones, roughly 80% of them present only once. The sequenced material came from PBMCs or T cells enriched from blood (not recorded which). Receptors were obtained from a woman aged 50 to 65 who had recovered from COVID-19.

The gene calls are TRBV7-3 and TRBJ2-3; D might be TRBD2 (5 bases). The CDR3 length is 13 residues. In germline, CDR1 is SGHTA, CDR2 FQGTGA. Trimming stripped 4 bases from V and 7 bases from J, with 12 bases between. The CDR3 protein is CASSSISGNTQYF. The CDR3 DNA sequence: TGTGCCAGCAGCTCCATTTCCGGGAATACGCAGTATTTT. Combining the CDR3 with reference TRBV7-3 and TRBJ2-3 gives the whole variable domain GAGVSQTPSNKVTEKGKYVELRCDPISGHTALYWYRQSLGQGPEFLIYFQGTGAADDSGLPNDRFFAVRPEGSVSTLKIQRTERGDSAVYLCASSSISGNTQYFGPGTRLTVL.

V is TRBV5-1 and J is TRBJ1-2; no definite D call. The germline gives CDR1 SGHRS, CDR2 YFSETQ. Trimming left V 0 bases short and J 2 bases short, with 8 bases between. The CDR3 is 14 residues long. CDR3 coding DNA: TGCGCCAGCAGCTTGGGTCAGGCCAACTATGGCTACACCTTC. Its protein is CASSLGQANYGYTF. Using reference TRBV5-1 and TRBJ1-2 for the parts outside the CDR3, the full variable domain is KAGVTQTPRYLIKTRGQQVTLSCSPISGHRSVSWYQQTPGQGLQFLFEYFSETQRNKGNFPGRFSGRQFSNSRSEMNVSTLELGDSALYLCASSLGQANYGYTFGSGTRLTVV.

The rearrangement uses TRBV27 and TRBJ2-4, with 9 nucleotides matching TRBD1. Unmatched junction bases numbered 11, after V lost 5 bases and J lost 0 bases. Germline values: CDR1 MNHEY, CDR2 SMNVEV (reference sequence). CDR3 length: 18 amino acids. The DNA of the CDR3 is TGTGCCAGCAGTCCCCACCTCGGACAGGGGATAGCCAAAAACATTCAGTACTTC. Translation gives CASSPHLGQGIAKNIQYF.

The chain couples TRBV14 to TRBJ1-2, with D possibly matching TRBD1 (6 bases). CDR1 is SGHDN, CDR2 FVKESK, per germline. The CDR3 loop spans 15 amino acids. The V and J ends lost 3 bases and 4 bases respectively, with 15 bases between them. In nucleotides, the CDR3 is TGTGCCAGCAGCCATGATACAGGGTACAGCTATGGCTACACCTTC. Its translation: CASSHDTGYSYGYTF.

The J gene is TRBJ2-3, the V gene TRBV3-1 (or the pseudogene TRBV3-2); possible D gene TRBD1, 5 bases. Trimming shortened V by 3 bases and J by 5 bases, and 18 bases separated the two germline ends. The germline V gene has CDR1 LGHDT and CDR2 YNNKEL (reference sequence). The CDR3 contains 16 residues. This chain's CDR3 is CASSHRGGTVGDTQYF. In DNA, the CDR3 is TGTGCCAGCAGCCATAGGGGCGGTACGGTAGGAGATACGCAGTATTTT.

This clone occurred a few times. The V and J genes are TRBV7-9 and TRBJ2-7, with D maybe TRBD1 (5 bases). The CDR3 has 18 residues. Germline lookup yields CDR1 SEHNR and CDR2 FQNEAQ (reference sequence). Trimming removed 1 base from V and 7 bases from J, with 26 bases in between. The CDR3 is CASSLGVEFGGAKGEQYF. Written as DNA, the CDR3 is TGTGCCAGCAGCTTAGGCGTTGAGTTTGGCGGCGCAAAGGGGGAGCAGTACTTC.

The J gene is TRBJ2-7, the V gene TRBV7-2; D might be TRBD2 (5 bases). Germline V gene sequence: CDR1 SGHTA, CDR2 FQGNSA. CDR3 length equals 13 residues. V was cut by 4 bases and J by 6 bases, with 13 bases left in between. CDR3 nucleotides: TGTGCCAGCAGCTCCACCTTGAGGGTCGAGCAGTACTTC. The encoded protein is CASSSTLRVEQYF.

This clone appeared a single time. This rearrangement joins TRBV13 to TRBJ2-7; the D gene is possibly TRBD2 (5 bases). This CDR3 region has 15 residues. Germline CDR1 and CDR2: PRHDT and FYEKMQ (reference sequence). The V end was cut by 1 base, the J end by 3 bases, with 13 bases between. Here the CDR3 reads CASSLEGKRNYEQYF. Here the CDR3 DNA reads TGTGCCAGCAGCTTAGAGGGCAAGCGGAACTACGAGCAGTACTTC. Complete variable domain (other parts from reference TRBV13 and TRBJ2-7): AAGVIQSPRHLIKEKRETATLKCYPIPRHDTVYWYQQGPGQDPQFLISFYEKMQSDKGSIPDRFSAQQFSDYHSELNMSSLELGDSALYFCASSLEGKRNYEQYFGPGTRLTVT.

The rearrangement joins TRBV5-1 to TRBJ2-2, with TRBD1 as a possible D gene (6 bases). Germline lookup yields CDR1 SGHRS and CDR2 YFSETQ. V dropped 0 bases and J dropped 8 bases, with 14 bases sitting between them. This CDR3 is 15 amino acids long. CDR3: CASSLATGLSGELFF. CDR3 in DNA: TGCGCCAGCAGCTTGGCTACAGGGTTGTCTGGGGAGCTGTTTTTT. Complete variable domain (other parts from reference TRBV5-1 and TRBJ2-2): KAGVTQTPRYLIKTRGQQVTLSCSPISGHRSVSWYQQTPGQGLQFLFEYFSETQRNKGNFPGRFSGRQFSNSRSEMNVSTLELGDSALYLCASSLATGLSGELFFGEGSRLTVL.

The rearrangement uses TRBV3-1 (or the pseudogene TRBV3-2) and TRBJ1-3, with D possibly being TRBD1 (5 bases). CDR1 is LGHDT, CDR2 YNNKEL, per germline (reference sequence). This CDR3 spans 17 amino acids. V was cut by 1 base and J by 2 bases, with 15 bases left in between. The CDR3 DNA is TGTGCCAGCAGCCAAGGTTGGGGCAGGGCCCCTGGAAACACCATATATTTT. It encodes CASSQGWGRAPGNTIYF.

The CDR3: CASGLGGKSGELFF. As DNA, the CDR3 is TGTGCTAGTGGTCTCGGGGGGAAGAGCGGGGAGCTGTTTTTT. The gene calls are TRBV12-5 and TRBJ2-2, with TRBD2 matching 7 bases. The CDR3 totals 14 residues. The J segment lost 7 bases and the V segment lost 5 bases, leaving 7 bases of the junction unmatched. CDR1 is LGHNT and CDR2 is FRNRAP in the germline V gene.

The chain uses TRBV5-1 and TRBJ2-2, with 8 bases identical to TRBD1. Germline CDR1 reads SGHRS; CDR2 reads YFSETQ. The CDR3 extends over 15 amino acids. J was trimmed by 3 bases and V by 1 base; bases with no gene match: 2. The DNA for the CDR3 is TGCGCCAGCAGCTTGACGGGACAGGACACCGGGGAGCTGTTTTTT. Its translation is CASSLTGQDTGELFF.

The CDR3 sequence is CASSPMAGNTEAFF. The CDR3 region has the DNA TGTGCCAGCAGCCCTATGGCAGGGAACACTGAAGCTTTCTTT. V is TRBV7-3 and J is TRBJ1-1; D gene ambiguous. Germline CDR1 reads SGHTA; CDR2 reads FQGTGA. The germline V and J ends were trimmed by 5 bases and 1 base, with 11 bases remaining between them. The CDR3 covers 14 residues.

The rearrangement uses TRBV5-1 and TRBJ2-4; 9 nucleotides match TRBD1. The ends lost 4 bases at V and 11 bases at J; junction bases unmatched: 4. CDR1 and CDR2 (germline): SGHRS, YFSETQ. The CDR3 extends over 12 amino acids. CDR3 nucleotides: TGCGCCAGCAGCGCGGGACAGGGAGTTCAGTACTTC. Its protein product is CASSAGQGVQYF.

V gene TRBV6-4 combines with J gene TRBJ1-5; no reliable D call. The CDR3 spans 13 residues. The germline V and J ends were trimmed by 6 bases and 3 bases, with 9 bases remaining between them. The germline gives CDR1 MRHNA, CDR2 SNTAGT. The CDR3 bases are TGTGCCAGCAGCCCCCTCTTCAATCAGCCCCAGCATTTT. Its translation: CASSPLFNQPQHF.

The chain joins TRBV11-3 to TRBJ2-1; TRBD2 aligns across 8 bases. Per germline, CDR1 SGHNT and CDR2 YENEEA. J gave up 9 bases and V 1 base, and 5 bases lay outside the gene matches. The CDR3 loop spans 14 amino acids. The CDR3 loop reads CASSLGGRFGEQFF. CDR3 nucleotide sequence: TGTGCCAGCAGCTTAGGCGGGAGGTTCGGTGAGCAGTTCTTC.

In its sample, this clone was seen a few times. The gene calls are TRBV5-4 and TRBJ2-7; 12 bases map to TRBD2. V dropped 3 bases and J dropped 1; count of bases not matched to a gene: 2. CDR3 length equals 15 residues. Germline V gene data show CDR1 as SGHNT and CDR2 as YYREEE (reference sequence). CDR3 sequence reads: CASSSGLAGSYEQYF. Here the CDR3 DNA reads TGTGCCAGCAGCTCCGGACTAGCGGGATCCTACGAGCAGTACTTC. The full variable domain, completed using reference TRBV5-4 and TRBJ2-7, is ETGVTQSPTHLIKTRGQQVTLRCSSQSGHNTVSWYQQALGQGPQFIFQYYREEENGRGNFPPRFSGLQFPNYSSELNVNALELDDSALYLCASSSGLAGSYEQYFGPGTRLTVT.

This chain connects TRBV6-4 to TRBJ1-1; TRBD1 aligns across 10 bases. The germline V gene has CDR1 MRHNA and CDR2 SNTAGT. V lost 6 bases, J lost 1 base, and 8 bases stayed unmatched. CDR3 length: 16 residues. CDR3 in DNA: TGTGCCAGCAGAGCCGACAGGGGGCTTGGGAACACTGAAGCTTTCTTT. Residues: CASRADRGLGNTEAFF.

This chain joins TRBV5-8 and TRBJ1-5, with D unclear. Germline CDR1 and CDR2: SGHTS and YDEGEE. V was trimmed by 3 bases and J by 4 bases, leaving 11 bases between them. This CDR3 is built from 14 residues. CDR3 DNA sequence: TGTGCCAGCAGCTCACGGGGTCGGAATCAGCCCCAGCATTTT. It codes for CASSSRGRNQPQHF.

The V gene is TRBV5-1, the J gene TRBJ2-7; a possible D gene is TRBD2 (6 bases). CDR3 length: 14 amino acids. The V end was cut by 4 bases, the J end by 0 bases, with 11 bases between. Per the germline V gene, CDR1 is SGHRS and CDR2 is YFSETQ. The CDR3 nucleotides are TGCGCCAGCAGCGGCTCCGGGAGCTCCTACGAGCAGTACTTC. The encoded protein is CASSGSGSSYEQYF.

The V call is TRBV9, the J call TRBJ2-5; the D gene is possibly TRBD2 (6 bases). Trimming took off 0 bases at V and 5 bases at J, with 14 bases between the two ends. The CDR3 covers 15 residues. CDR1 and CDR2 from the germline V gene are SGDLS and YYNGEE. The CDR3 nucleotides are TGTGCCAGCAGCGTAGCACCGGGAGCCACCGAGACCCAGTACTTC. It translates to CASSVAPGATETQYF.

The chain joins TRBV11-2 to TRBJ2-1; perhaps TRBD1 as D (5 bases). The CDR3 runs 12 residues. Trimming removed 5 bases from V and 7 bases from J, with 9 bases in between. CDR1 and CDR2 (germline): SGHAT, FQNNGV. In DNA form, the CDR3 reads TGTGCCAGCAGCCCCCAGGGTAATGAGCAGTTCTTC. Amino acids: CASSPQGNEQFF.

V is TRBV28 and J is TRBJ1-1, with 7 bases matching TRBD1. Per the germline V gene, CDR1 is MDHEN and CDR2 is SYDVKM. Trimming at V came to 6 bases and at J to 4 bases, leaving 11 bases not matched to a gene. This CDR3 comprises 15 residues. The CDR3 region has the DNA TGTGCCAGCAGCATCCGACAGGGAGGTTTCACTGAAGCTTTCTTT. It codes for CASSIRQGGFTEAFF. Based on the CDR3 plus reference TRBV28 and TRBJ1-1, the full variable domain is DVKVTQSSRYLVKRTGEKVFLECVQDMDHENMFWYRQDPGLGLRLIYFSYDVKMKEKGDIPEGYSVSREKKERFSLILESASTNQTSMYLCASSIRQGGFTEAFFGQGTRLTVV.

This clone was seen only a few times. The chain is built from TRBV2 and TRBJ2-1, with a tentative D call TRBD2 (6 bases). Trimming left V 7 bases short and J 8 bases short, with 12 bases between. The CDR3 sequence is 12 residues long. Germline-derived CDR1 and CDR2 are SNHLY and FYNNEI. The CDR3 DNA reads as TGTGCCAGCAATGGCGGGAACTATGAGCAGTTCTTC. Translating it yields CASNGGNYEQFF.

The genes are TRBV4-3 and TRBJ2-2; a possible D gene is TRBD1 (6 bases). This CDR3 has 14 amino acids. Per germline, CDR1 LGHNA and CDR2 YSLEER. V was trimmed by 2 bases and J by 5 bases, leaving 9 bases between them. The CDR3 protein is CASSQYQGTGELFF. The CDR3 DNA reads as TGCGCCAGCAGCCAATACCAGGGGACCGGGGAGCTGTTTTTT.

The chain recombines TRBV3-1 (or the pseudogene TRBV3-2) with TRBJ2-6; no clear D gene. The V end was cut by 4 bases, the J end by 0 bases, with 4 bases between. Germline CDR1 is LGHDT and CDR2 is YNNKEL (reference sequence). This CDR3 comprises 14 residues. Written as DNA, the CDR3 is TGTGCCAGCAGCCTCCGCTCTGGGGCCAACGTCCTGACTTTC. Translated, it gives CASSLRSGANVLTF.

The V call is TRBV6-5, the J call TRBJ1-3, with 7 bases lining up with TRBD1. J lost 0 bases, V lost 6 bases, and 2 bases had no gene match. CDR1 is MNHEY and CDR2 is SVGAGI in the germline V gene. CDR3 length equals 14 residues. The CDR3 here is CASSRDSSGNTIYF. The DNA of the CDR3 is TGTGCCAGCAGCCGGGACAGCTCTGGAAACACCATATATTTT.

This clone appeared a few times. This chain uses TRBV6-5 with TRBJ2-7; 7 bases map to TRBD2. The CDR3 has 14 residues. Germline CDR1 is MNHEY and CDR2 is SVGAGI. The junction had 2 bases not matched to a gene; V was cut back by 0 bases and J by 3 bases. The CDR3 bases are TGTGCCAGCAGTTACTCGACTAGCTTCTACGAGCAGTACTTC. Protein product: CASSYSTSFYEQYF.

The chain links TRBV7-3 to TRBJ1-2; tentative D call: TRBD1 (5 bases). Germline CDR1 SGHTA, CDR2 FQGTGA. CDR3 length: 14 residues. V was trimmed by 2 bases and J by 8 bases, leaving 15 bases between them. The CDR3 coding sequence is TGTGCCAGCAGCTTAGATGCGGGGCCCGGGGGCTACACCTTC. Translated: CASSLDAGPGGYTF. The full variable domain, in which reference TRBV7-3 and TRBJ1-2 provide the parts outside the CDR3, is GAGVSQTPSNKVTEKGKYVELRCDPISGHTALYWYRQSLGQGPEFLIYFQGTGAADDSGLPNDRFFAVRPEGSVSTLKIQRTERGDSAVYLCASSLDAGPGGYTFGSGTRLTVV.

A few counts support this clone. The rearrangement uses TRBV28 and TRBJ2-3, with 9 positions matching TRBD1. Trimming removed 6 bases from V and 4 bases from J; junction bases left unmatched: 5. The CDR3 is 14 residues long. Germline assignment: CDR1 MDHEN and CDR2 SYDVKM. The CDR3 DNA reads TGTGCCAGCAGAATACAGGGGGCTGCAGATACGCAGTATTTT. This encodes CASRIQGAADTQYF. The full variable domain, completed using reference TRBV28 and TRBJ2-3, is DVKVTQSSRYLVKRTGEKVFLECVQDMDHENMFWYRQDPGLGLRLIYFSYDVKMKEKGDIPEGYSVSREKKERFSLILESASTNQTSMYLCASRIQGAADTQYFGPGTRLTVL.